The 8 T cell receptor beta chains in this list originate from one sample, sequenced in a study of identical twins. A single record per CDR3 protein comes from TCRdb applying MiXCR to the 5' RACE reads. The data show 1,800,000 or so distinct CDR3 sequences, with more than 30% seen just once and about 0.27% held by the top ten. The sample was cord blood. The receptors derive from a newborn girl in good health.

This sequence joins TRBV3-1 and TRBJ1-5; D not resolved. V was shortened by 1 base and J by 3 bases, with 10 bases between the two germline ends. This CDR3 spans 15 amino acids. Per the germline V gene, CDR1 is LGHDT and CDR2 is YNNKEL (reference sequence). The CDR3 reads CASSQAPEVNQPQHF. The CDR3 DNA follows: TGTGCCAGCAGCCAAGCCCCAGAGGTCAATCAGCCCCAGCATTTT. Full variable domain (outside the CDR3, taken from reference TRBV3-1 and TRBJ1-5): DTAVSQTPKYLVTQMGNDKSIKCEQNLGHDTMYWYKQDSKKFLKIMFSYNNKELIINETVPNRFSPKSPDKAHLNLHINSLELGDSAVYFCASSQAPEVNQPQHFGDGTRLSIL.

This chain links TRBV28 with TRBJ2-1; 7 nucleotides line up with TRBD2. The J segment lost 8 bases and the V segment lost 2 bases, leaving 18 bases of the junction unmatched. CDR3 length: 18 amino acids. Germline loops: CDR1 MDHEN, CDR2 SYDVKM. CDR3 nucleotides: TGTGCCAGCAGTTTAGAACTATGGGGCGGGAGAAGTATCGATGAGCAGTTCTTC. As protein: CASSLELWGGRSIDEQFF.

As regards this clonotype: At one end, the junction sequence differs from germline, possibly due to a read error. The V call is TRBV6-5, the J call TRBJ2-2; perhaps D is TRBD1 or TRBD2 (5 bases each). There are 12 residues in the CDR3. The germline CDR1 and CDR2 sequences are MNHEY and SVGAGI. The CDR3, as DNA: TGTGCCAGCAGGTCGGACACCGGGGAGCTGTTCTTC. It translates to CASRSDTGELFF.

This clonotype was detected only a few times. The rearrangement joins TRBV24-1 to TRBJ1-2; D is unclear. The CDR3 length is 14 residues. V lost 0 bases and J 0 bases, leaving 4 bases between the germline ends. Germline-derived CDR1 and CDR2 are KGHDR and SFDVKD. CDR3 bases: TGTGCCACCAGTGATTTGGGGACTAACTATGGCTACACCTTC. Translation: CATSDLGTNYGYTF.

This clonotype was recorded many times. CDR3 DNA sequence: TGTGCCAGCAGTGCACAGGCCTACAATGAGCAGTTCTTC. It is translated as CASSAQAYNEQFF. This chain joins TRBV9 and TRBJ2-1; D may be TRBD1 (5 bases). Deletions cut 5 bases from V and 2 bases from J, with 8 bases between. The CDR3 has 13 amino acids. The germline gives CDR1 SGDLS, CDR2 YYNGEE. Full variable domain (outside the CDR3, taken from reference TRBV9 and TRBJ2-1): DSGVTQTPKHLITATGQRVTLRCSPRSGDLSVYWYQQSLDQGLQFLIQYYNGEERAKGNILERFSAQQFPDLHSELNLSSLELGDSALYFCASSAQAYNEQFFGPGTRLTVL.

V usage is TRBV25-1 and J usage is TRBJ2-5; 9 nucleotides align to TRBD2. V gave up 5 bases and J gave up 11 bases; unmatched junction bases: 15. This CDR3 contains 15 residues. CDR1 is MGHDK and CDR2 is SYGVNS in the germline V gene. The CDR3 spells CASSSSGRGFDEQYF. CDR3 DNA: TGTGCCAGCAGTAGTAGCGGGAGAGGATTCGATGAGCAGTACTTC.

The rearrangement links TRBV2 to TRBJ2-1; D uncertain. The J call is in doubt because the DNA end fits TRBJ2-7 better. The CDR3 is 14 amino acids. Germline V gene data show CDR1 as SNHLY and CDR2 as FYNNEI. CDR3 protein: CASSEGHSYNEQYF. The CDR3 region has the DNA TGTGCCAGCAGTGAAGGACACTCCTACAATGAGCAGTACTTC.

This clonotype has a single count. A much larger clone lies a single base off, so this may be a read error. The V call is TRBV12-3 or TRBV12-4, the J call TRBJ2-5; D is unclear. CDR3 size: 14 residues. V was cut by 3 bases and J by 3 bases, with 11 bases left in between. DNA of the CDR3: TGTGCCAGCAGTTTTCTTTTCAAGGAAGAGACCCAGTACTTC. Translation: CASSFLFKEETQYF.